A selection of T cell receptor beta chains follows, all from one sample in a study of early T cells in non-severe SARS-CoV-2 infection. TCRdb re-called the 5' RACE reads with MiXCR, one entry per CDR3 protein. Seen here are 35,000 to 45,000 distinct CDR3 sequences, approximately 8% observed once, and the top ten hold around an eighth. The material was whole blood, obtained at baseline. These receptors came from an adult who was a healthcare worker with PCR-confirmed SARS-CoV-2 infection or an uninfected control (not recorded which). Each CDR3 is given with its conserved first and last residue. Fields, in order: clone size, V gene, J gene, D gene, CDR3 DNA, CDR3 protein. A D gene is named only where the DNA matches it firmly. Clone size, where shown, is once, few, many, or a class for clones that have expanded.

few	TRBV7-2	TRBJ2-3	TRBD1	TGTGCCAGCAGCCCCTGGGACAGGGTTCCAGATACGCAGTATTTT	CASSPWDRVPDTQYF
.	TRBV29-1	TRBJ2-7	TRBD1	TGCAGCGTGTACAGGGGCGCCGAGCAGTACTTC	CSVYRGAEQYF
.	TRBV11-2	TRBJ2-7	.	TGTGCCACTAGAACCCCGGGGAACTACGAGCAGTACTTC	CATRTPGNYEQYF
few	TRBV11-2	TRBJ2-3	TRBD2	TGTGCCAGCAGCCGACCTAGCGGGGTCTACACAGATACGCAGTATTTT	CASSRPSGVYTDTQYF
.	TRBV28	TRBJ2-7	TRBD1	TGTGCCACCAATGAACAGGGGGCGGTTCCCTACGAGCAGTACTTC	CATNEQGAVPYEQYF
many	TRBV5-6	TRBJ2-1	TRBD1	TGTGCCACCGCATTAGGACAGGGGGCCTACAATGAGCAGTTCTTC	CATALGQGAYNEQFF
few	TRBV10-3	TRBJ1-2	.	TGTGCCATCAGTGAGATGACAGCTTACTATGGCTACACCTTC	CAISEMTAYYGYTF
few	TRBV4-3	TRBJ2-7	TRBD1	TGCGCCAGCAGCCATGGACAGGGGGTAACCTACGAGCAGTACTTC	CASSHGQGVTYEQYF
few	TRBV12-3/TRBV12-4	TRBJ2-2	TRBD2	TGTGCCAGCAGTTTAGTCCGGACTAGCGGCGGGGAGCTGTTTTTT	CASSLVRTSGGELFF
once	TRBV25-1	TRBJ2-2	TRBD1	TGTGCCAGCAGAGGAGGAACCGGGACAGGTTTTCGTACCGGGGAGCTGTTTTTT	CASRGGTGTGFRTGELFF
many	TRBV6-5	TRBJ2-5	.	TGTGCCAGCAGTTACCAATACGACAGCCAAGAGACCCAGTACTTC	CASSYQYDSQETQYF
many	TRBV3-1	TRBJ2-7	.	TGTGCCAGCAGTGAGGCAGGGGTCCTTGGACAGTACTTC	CASSEAGVLGQYF
many	TRBV30	TRBJ1-5	TRBD1	TGTGCCTGGCCCGACACAGGGGATAGCAATCAGCCCCAGCATTTT	CAWPDTGDSNQPQHF
few	TRBV6-2/TRBV6-3	TRBJ2-5	TRBD2	TGTGCCAGCAAGCTGAACCTAGCGGGGGTAGAGACCCAGTACTTC	CASKLNLAGVETQYF
.	TRBV29-1	TRBJ1-1	.	TGCAGCGCCCCTCCCGTGGGGGGGGGAGGGACTGAAGCTTTCTTT	CSAPPVGGGGTEAFF
few	TRBV12-3/TRBV12-4	TRBJ2-2	.	TGTGCCAGCAGTTTAGGTGGAGGGGGAGATACCGGGGAGCTGTTTTTT	CASSLGGGGDTGELFF
.	TRBV4-3	TRBJ1-1	.	TGCGCCAGCAGCCAAGGGACAGTCAACACTGAAGCTTTCTTT	CASSQGTVNTEAFF
few	TRBV20-1	TRBJ1-6	TRBD1	TGCAGTGCTAGAGGCACAGGGGGCAGTTCACCCCTCCACTTT	CSARGTGGSSPLHF
few	TRBV14	TRBJ2-3	.	TGTGCCAGCAGCCAAGATTGGGGGAAGGATACGCAGTATTTT	CASSQDWGKDTQYF
few	TRBV28	TRBJ2-3	TRBD2	TGTGCCAGCTCCGGGACTAGCGTTAGCACAGATACGCAGTATTTT	CASSGTSVSTDTQYF
.	TRBV24-1	TRBJ1-2	.	TGTGCCACCAGTGCGTGGGGCGACTATGGCTACACCTTC	CATSAWGDYGYTF
many	TRBV7-2	TRBJ2-2	.	TGTGCCAGCAGGCAGGGCGCGAACACCGGGGAGCTGTTTTTT	CASRQGANTGELFF
many	TRBV28	TRBJ1-3	.	TGTGCCAGCAGTCCCGGGACACCTGGAAACACCATATATTTT	CASSPGTPGNTIYF
.	TRBV5-1	TRBJ2-3	TRBD2	TGCGCCAGCAGCTCCGGACTAGTGAATTCAGATACGCAGTATTTT	CASSSGLVNSDTQYF